The clone carrying this T cell receptor beta chain was observed a handful of times. Antigen specificity is unknown. The entry originates in a study of CD8 T cells in ankylosing spondylitis. The authors made TCR beta libraries by quantitative 5'-RACE with molecular barcodes. MiXCR, run by TCRdb on the 5' RACE reads, gives a single entry per CDR3 protein. The sample has a few hundred thousand distinct CDR3 sequences, under 20% seen once. The CDR3 is 15 residues long. V lost 5 bases to trimming and J lost 5 bases, with 18 bases between them. Overall study findings and caveats: Relatively scarce in peripheral blood, disease-linked clones were CD8+.

This TCR derives from a male donor with ankylosing spondylitis or in good health (not recorded which). Sequenced material: blood, either unsorted or a sorted T cell fraction (not recorded which). This chain links TRBV12-3 or TRBV12-4 with TRBJ2-5; D remains ambiguous. In DNA form, the CDR3 reads TGTGCCAGCAGTCGGCCGTTATACGGGTCGGAGACCCAGTACTTC. Residues: CASSRPLYGSETQYF.